This TCR beta chain was observed in a study of type 1 regulatory T cells. Study details: T-allo10 is a Tr1-enriched, alloantigen-specific CD4 T cell product made in vitro.

MiXCR was run by TCRdb on the reads, yielding one entry per CDR3 protein. The sample carries some 90,000 distinct CDR3 sequences, around 30% recorded once. This clonotype was detected a few times. This receptor was obtained from a human donor in good health. The sample was CD4+ T cells, either the whole sample or a sorted fraction (not recorded which).

The CDR3 loop is CSAGTNGYTF. The CDR3 DNA reads TGCAGTGCTGGGACAAATGGCTACACCTTC. The chain recombines TRBV20-1 with TRBJ1-2, with D perhaps TRBD1 (6 bases). The CDR3 runs 10 residues. CDR1 DFQATT and CDR2 SNEGSKA come from the germline V gene (reference sequence). V lost 5 bases and J 6 bases, leaving 7 bases between the germline ends.